This T cell receptor (beta chain) was recovered during a study of T cells after yellow fever vaccination. Study outcomes and limitations: The secondary response showed a weaker magnitude and a faster peak, day 5 versus 15. Only a small proportion of the clonotypes turned up in both the CD4 and the CD8 compartments, likely arising from convergent recombination.

In this sample, this clonotype turned up a few times. Antigen unknown. In germline, CDR1 is MNHEY, CDR2 SMNVEV (reference sequence). The CDR3 extends over 15 amino acids. The germline V and J ends were trimmed by 5 bases and 5 bases, with 13 bases remaining between them. From the 5' RACE reads, TCRdb called clonotypes with MiXCR, one entry per CDR3 protein. The sample records hundreds of thousands of distinct CDR3 sequences, 13% being singletons. This clonotype was obtained from a man aged 30 to 45 who received the YFV17D yellow fever vaccine. Sequenced material: PBMCs, taken on the day of the yellow fever booster vaccination. The chain employs TRBV27 and TRBJ1-6; D gene ambiguous. This CDR3 is CASSLNNGDNSPLHF. In DNA form, the CDR3 reads TGTGCCAGCAGTCTCAACAATGGCGATAATTCACCCCTCCACTTT.